These T cell receptor beta chains were read from a single sample in a study of blood T cell repertoires in COVID-19. Repertoires were generated with immunoSEQ multiplex PCR, while TCRdb's copy carries only in-frame clones and drops some. The data hold about 170,000 clones, with roughly 91% observed a single time. The source material was peripheral blood. Receptors were obtained from a man aged 50 or older who had recovered from COVID-19. Each CDR3 is given with its conserved first and last residue. A clone size is listed for some rows: how often the clone was seen (once, few, many), or a class if it is expanded.

clone size: NA; V gene: TRBV25-1; CDR3 protein: CASTRTGLNLHF
clone size: NA; V gene: TRBV5-4; CDR3 protein: CASSFRGLEAFF
clone size: NA; V gene: TRBV6-2/TRBV6-3; CDR3 protein: CASSVRNYGYTF
clone size: NA; V gene: TRBV7-2; CDR3 protein: CASSLGTGARGEKLFF
clone size: NA; V gene: TRBV5-4; CDR3 protein: CASSFGTSGAETQYF
clone size: NA; V gene: TRBV3-1/TRBV3-2; CDR3 protein: CASSQENRAYEQYF
clone size: NA; V gene: TRBV28; CDR3 protein: CASRGFGGTEAFF
clone size: NA; V gene: TRBV14; CDR3 protein: CASSHRHRQETQYF
clone size: NA; V gene: TRBV7-9; CDR3 protein: CASSAGVNEQYF
clone size: NA; V gene: TRBV5-1; CDR3 protein: CASSLRVEGGRETQYF
clone size: NA; V gene: TRBV6-2/TRBV6-3; CDR3 protein: CASSIGQNTGELFF
clone size: NA; V gene: TRBV28; CDR3 protein: CASSLQGKGSGANVLTF
clone size: once; V gene: TRBV28; CDR3 protein: CASSLSTNQPQHF
clone size: many; V gene: TRBV19; CDR3 protein: CASSGGQGNQPQHF
clone size: NA; V gene: TRBV3-1/TRBV3-2; CDR3 protein: CASSQDFGESSYNEQFF
clone size: NA; V gene: TRBV7-4; CDR3 protein: CASSQRQGASYEQYF
clone size: NA; V gene: TRBV7-2; CDR3 protein: CASSPGQGIATDTQYF
clone size: once; V gene: TRBV28; CDR3 protein: CASMRNTNQPQHF
clone size: NA; V gene: TRBV9; CDR3 protein: CASSPGLAGDEQFF
clone size: few; V gene: TRBV11-2; CDR3 protein: CASSTGTGVTYEQYF
clone size: NA; V gene: TRBV7-2; CDR3 protein: CASSPDRGRGETQYF
clone size: NA; V gene: TRBV7-7; CDR3 protein: CASSPRGGADDQPQHF
clone size: once; V gene: TRBV27; CDR3 protein: CASSENGYGYTF
clone size: NA; V gene: TRBV7-2; CDR3 protein: CASSFVRDRGAEQYF
clone size: NA; V gene: TRBV7-2; CDR3 protein: CASSMTGTANTEAFF
clone size: NA; V gene: TRBV5-1; CDR3 protein: CASSASGTRLNEQFF
clone size: NA; V gene: TRBV6-6; CDR3 protein: CASSPGLASYEQYF
clone size: NA; V gene: TRBV27; CDR3 protein: CASSPDQGVDEQYF
clone size: NA; V gene: TRBV6-1; CDR3 protein: CASSDPFPGQGSGEQYF
clone size: few; V gene: TRBV4-1; CDR3 protein: CASSRGAEGGETQYF
clone size: few; V gene: TRBV28; CDR3 protein: CASSWAGDNYGYTF
clone size: NA; V gene: TRBV7-3; CDR3 protein: CASSPRTSGRLDTQYF
clone size: NA; V gene: TRBV7-9; CDR3 protein: CASSRTGAYNEQFF
clone size: NA; V gene: TRBV20-1; CDR3 protein: CSAILLGAFF
clone size: NA; V gene: TRBV14; CDR3 protein: CASSQQDRGRNTEAFF
clone size: NA; V gene: TRBV6-2/TRBV6-3; CDR3 protein: CASSYQADPRRGQPQHF
clone size: NA; V gene: TRBV12-3/TRBV12-4; CDR3 protein: CATALADNEQFF
clone size: NA; V gene: TRBV2; CDR3 protein: CASSTMDRGLDGYTF
clone size: NA; V gene: TRBV5-5; CDR3 protein: CASSGAAGELFF
clone size: NA; V gene: TRBV4-2; CDR3 protein: CASSQERQGNSPLHF
clone size: few; V gene: TRBV24-1; CDR3 protein: CATSGGRGGSSYNEQFF
clone size: NA; V gene: TRBV6-5; CDR3 protein: CASSWDRNTEAFF
clone size: many; V gene: TRBV19; CDR3 protein: CASRQGASGELFF
clone size: NA; V gene: TRBV28; CDR3 protein: CASSFPGQPNYGYTF
clone size: NA; V gene: TRBV7-2; CDR3 protein: CASSDTTRQYNYGYTF
clone size: NA; V gene: TRBV19; CDR3 protein: CASSGVPNTEAFF
clone size: NA; V gene: TRBV9; CDR3 protein: CASSSPTQGRGGTEAFF
clone size: NA; V gene: TRBV13; CDR3 protein: CASSRREQGYEQYF
clone size: NA; V gene: TRBV6-2/TRBV6-3; CDR3 protein: CASSTQPRPGVGETQYF
clone size: NA; V gene: TRBV27; CDR3 protein: CASSSPGQGVNQPQHF
clone size: NA; V gene: TRBV5-4; CDR3 protein: CASSPGQGFTEAFF